A selection of T cell receptor beta chains follows, all from one sample in a study of cytomegalovirus exposure and HLA in healthy donors. Libraries were prepared by immunoSEQ multiplex PCR; TCRdb keeps only in-frame clonotypes and omits some of them. This sample has 83,000 or so clones, with roughly 83% found just once. The specimen sequenced was PBMCs. The receptors were gathered from a woman between 40 and 55 years old in good health and CMV-seropositive. Both conserved end residues are part of each CDR3. D genes are given only for firm matches. Not every row has a clone size; where given, it reads once, few, many or a size class.

CDR3 length	V gene	D gene	J gene	clone size	CDR3 DNA	CDR3 protein
16	TRBV5-1	TRBD1	TRBJ2-3	-	TGCGCCAGCAGCTTGAACAACAGGGGTGGCGCAGATACGCAGTATTTT	CASSLNNRGGADTQYF
12	TRBV7-9	-	TRBJ2-7	-	TGTGCCAGCAGCTTACAGGGAGGCGAGCAGTACTTC	CASSLQGGEQYF
15	TRBV28	TRBD2	TRBJ2-7	-	TGTGCCAGCAGTTCTCTAGCGGGTACCCCTTACGAGCAGTACTTC	CASSSLAGTPYEQYF
14	TRBV7-3	TRBD1	TRBJ1-1	-	TGTGCCAGCAGCTTGACAGGGGTGAACACTGAAGCTTTCTTT	CASSLTGVNTEAFF
17	TRBV4-2	TRBD1	TRBJ1-1	-	TGTGCCAGCAGCCAAGGGAGGTTGGACAGGAGGGACACTGAAGCTTTCTTT	CASSQGRLDRRDTEAFF
14	TRBV4-1	-	TRBJ1-2	-	TGCGCCAGCAGCCAAGATACAGGTAACTATGGCTACACCTTC	CASSQDTGNYGYTF
13	TRBV28	TRBD1	TRBJ1-2	-	TGTGCCAGCAGCCGCGGACAGGTCTATGGCTACACCTTC	CASSRGQVYGYTF
14	TRBV19	-	TRBJ1-1	-	TGTGCCAGTAGTATGTTGGGGGGGTACACTGAAGCTTTCTTT	CASSMLGGYTEAFF
16	TRBV19	-	TRBJ2-3	few	TGTGCCAGTAGTATTGGAGGGGGAGGGGGCACAGATACGCAGTATTTT	CASSIGGGGGTDTQYF
14	TRBV21-1	-	TRBJ2-7	-	TGTGCCAGCAGCAAAGGCCCGCGTATCCACGAGCAGTACTTC	CASSKGPRIHEQYF
15	TRBV2	TRBD1	TRBJ1-5	-	TGTGCCAGCGGACAGGGGGCGAGAAAGGGACAGCCCCAGCATTTT	CASGQGARKGQPQHF
15	TRBV7-2	TRBD1	TRBJ2-7	once	TGTGCCAGCAGCCGTCATGACAGGGGGACCTACGAGCAGTACTTC	CASSRHDRGTYEQYF
13	TRBV6-5	-	TRBJ2-7	-	TGTGCCAGCAGTCCGGGGGACCTCTACGAGCAGTACTTC	CASSPGDLYEQYF
12	TRBV28	-	TRBJ1-5	-	TGTGCCAGCACCAGCGAGGGTCAGCCCCAGCATTTT	CASTSEGQPQHF
14	TRBV5-1	TRBD1	TRBJ2-5	once	TGCGCCAGCAGGACGGGACAGCCTCAAGAGACCCAGTACTTC	CASRTGQPQETQYF
14	TRBV29-1	TRBD1	TRBJ2-2	-	TGCAGCGGGGTCGACAGGGAAAAAACCGGGGAGCTGTTTTTT	CSGVDREKTGELFF
16	TRBV30	-	TRBJ1-2	-	TGTGCCTGGAGGCCCCCCGGGGTATCGAGAAACTATGGCTACACCTTC	CAWRPPGVSRNYGYTF
14	TRBV5-1	TRBD2	TRBJ2-7	-	TGCGCCAGCAGCCCCCCGCGGGGGGGCTACGAGCAGTACTTC	CASSPPRGGYEQYF